A selection of T cell receptor beta chains follows, all from one sample in a study of blood T cell repertoires in COVID-19. The method was immunoSEQ multiplex PCR; TCRdb's version includes in-frame clones alone and lacks a portion of them. This sample carries some 270,000 clones, roughly 88% of them seen once, and the ten largest clones take 5.5% to 6.5%. The sample was peripheral blood. These receptors all stem from a woman of 80 years or more with COVID-19, enrolled during active disease. Both conserved end residues are part of each CDR3. The D gene is left open where the match is weak. Clone size, where shown, is once, few, many, or a class for clones that have expanded.

v_gene	abundance	d_gene	j_gene	CDR3nt	CDR3aa
TRBV19	NA	TRBD2	TRBJ2-1	TGTGCCAGTAGTCTACAGCGGGGGGGATACAATGAGCAGTTCTTC	CASSLQRGGYNEQFF
TRBV5-1	NA	TRBD1	TRBJ1-1	TGCGCCAGCAGCTTGGCAAGGGGGCTGAACACTGAAGCTTTCTTT	CASSLARGLNTEAFF
TRBV14	NA	TRBD2	TRBJ2-5	TGTGCCAGCAGCCCTAGCGGGGTCGAGACCCAGTACTTC	CASSPSGVETQYF
TRBV19	NA	NA	TRBJ1-3	TGTGCCAGTAAGAGGACAGACCTCTTCTCTGGAAACACCATATATTTT	CASKRTDLFSGNTIYF
TRBV7-7	NA	TRBD1	TRBJ2-5	TGTGCCAGCAGCCAAGGACAGGGAGAGACCCAGTACTTC	CASSQGQGETQYF
TRBV4-2	once	TRBD2	TRBJ2-3	TGTGCCAGCAGCCAGCACGGGACTAGCGGGGTTACAGATACGCAGTATTTT	CASSQHGTSGVTDTQYF
TRBV10-3	NA	TRBD1	TRBJ1-2	TGTGCCATCGGGGGAACAAAAACGGGACAGGGGAACTATGGCTACACCTTC	CAIGGTKTGQGNYGYTF
TRBV5-1	NA	TRBD1	TRBJ1-2	TGCGCCAGCAGCTTGGGTGGGACAGTCCAAACCCGGAACTATGGCTACACCTTC	CASSLGGTVQTRNYGYTF
TRBV7-9	NA	NA	TRBJ2-5	TGTGCCAGCTTCTTGTTGGGGGGAGGAGAGACCCAGTACTTC	CASFLLGGGETQYF
TRBV5-1	NA	TRBD1	TRBJ1-4	TGCGCCAGCAGCCACAGACAGGGGGCGAGCGAAAAACTGTTTTTT	CASSHRQGASEKLFF
TRBV3-1/TRBV3-2	NA	TRBD2	TRBJ2-5	TGTGCCAGCAGCCGACTAGCGGGGGAGGAGACCCAGTACTTC	CASSRLAGEETQYF
TRBV6-2/TRBV6-3	NA	NA	TRBJ1-2	TGTGCCAGCAGTCTCCCGAGGCCCAGTTCTAACTATGGCTACACCTTC	CASSLPRPSSNYGYTF
TRBV27	NA	TRBD1	TRBJ1-1	TGTGCCAGCTATCCAGGGGGTCGGAGCGCTGAAGCTTTCTTT	CASYPGGRSAEAFF
TRBV19	once	NA	TRBJ1-4	TGTGCCACAAAGGGGAGGACTAATGAAAAACTGTTTTTT	CATKGRTNEKLFF
TRBV5-1	once	NA	TRBJ1-2	TGCGCCAGCAGCTCGGGGGATGACCCTGGCTACACCTTC	CASSSGDDPGYTF
TRBV28	NA	NA	TRBJ2-6	TGTGCCAGCAGTTTCGCCCAGCGAAGGGCCAACGTCCTGACTTTC	CASSFAQRRANVLTF
TRBV7-2	once	TRBD1	TRBJ2-2	TGTGCCAGCAGCCAGGACAGGTCGAACACCGGGGAGCTGTTTTTT	CASSQDRSNTGELFF
TRBV28	NA	TRBD2	TRBJ2-3	TGTGCCAGCAGCCTCCTCGGGGGGACCGACACAGATACGCAGTATTTT	CASSLLGGTDTDTQYF
TRBV2	NA	TRBD1	TRBJ1-1	TGTGCCAGCAAGATGCGATCTGGGACAGCGGGAGGGTGGGTCACTGAAGCTTTCTTT	CASKMRSGTAGGWVTEAFF
TRBV10-3	NA	NA	TRBJ1-2	TGTGCCATCAGTGTTAGCGGTCTCGACTCTAACTATGGCTACACCTTC	CAISVSGLDSNYGYTF
TRBV6-5	NA	TRBD1	TRBJ1-1	TGTGCCAAACAAACTGCGCCGGGACAGGACTATGAAGCTTTCTTT	CAKQTAPGQDYEAFF
TRBV27	once	TRBD2	TRBJ2-3	TGTGCCAGCAGGGGACTAGCGGGGGGTCAAGATACGCAGTATTTT	CASRGLAGGQDTQYF
TRBV3-1/TRBV3-2	NA	NA	TRBJ2-1	TGTGCCAGCAGCCACGACTACCTCCTGCACAATGAGCAGTTCTTC	CASSHDYLLHNEQFF
TRBV3-1/TRBV3-2	NA	NA	TRBJ1-1	TGTGCCAGCAGCCAAGATAACAGGATCACTGAAGCTTTCTTT	CASSQDNRITEAFF
TRBV9	NA	NA	TRBJ2-3	TGTGCCAGCAGCGTAGATCCCGGGGGAGGCACAGATACGCAGTATTTT	CASSVDPGGGTDTQYF
TRBV2	few	NA	TRBJ1-4	TGTGCCAGCAGTGTTCAGGGGACGAGGACTAATGAAAAACTGTTTTTT	CASSVQGTRTNEKLFF
TRBV4-3	NA	NA	TRBJ2-7	TGCGCCAGCAGCCAAGAGAGCAGGCTGTACTTC	CASSQESRLYF
TRBV2	NA	NA	TRBJ1-1	TGTGCCAGCTCTTCTGAGGCACCCACTGAAGCTTTCTTT	CASSSEAPTEAFF
TRBV19	NA	NA	TRBJ2-6	TGTGCCAGTACTCCGTACTTCTCTGGGGCCAACGTCCTGACTTTC	CASTPYFSGANVLTF
TRBV15	NA	TRBD2	TRBJ2-4	TGTGCCACCAGCCCTCAGGGTAGCGGGGGATTAAACATTCAGTACTTC	CATSPQGSGGLNIQYF
TRBV19	NA	NA	TRBJ1-2	TGTGCCAGTAGTATCTCGGGGTCTAACTATGGCTACACCTTC	CASSISGSNYGYTF
TRBV9	NA	NA	TRBJ2-3	TGTGCCAGCAGCGTAGCTCCCTCTAGAGATACGCAGTATTTT	CASSVAPSRDTQYF
TRBV6-5	NA	NA	TRBJ1-1	TGTGCCAGCAGCCGGGTTGCGAACACTGAAGCTTTCTTT	CASSRVANTEAFF
TRBV7-7	few	TRBD2	TRBJ2-1	TGTGCCAGCAGCTTAATGAGCGGGGGGGCCGGCGAGCAGTTCTTC	CASSLMSGGAGEQFF
TRBV27	NA	TRBD2	TRBJ2-2	TGTGCCAGCAGTTGGGGGGGTAACACCGGGGAGCTGTTTTTT	CASSWGGNTGELFF
TRBV6-6	few	NA	TRBJ2-7	TGTGCCAGCAGTTCTCAGGGTTCCTCGTCCTACGAGCAGTACTTC	CASSSQGSSSYEQYF
TRBV28	NA	NA	TRBJ2-5	TGTGCCAGCAGGCCCGGGGGTCCCCCGTCCGAGGACTTC	CASRPGGPPSEDF
TRBV19	NA	NA	TRBJ2-1	TGTGCCAGTAGTATAGGACAGGGAGGCAGCGATGAGCAGTTCTTC	CASSIGQGGSDEQFF
TRBV18	NA	NA	TRBJ1-1	TGTGCCAGCTCACCATTAGCCGGGGACACTGAAGCTTTCTTT	CASSPLAGDTEAFF
TRBV25-1	NA	NA	TRBJ2-3	TGTGCCAGCAGTCCACCTCAAAGGGGTATCAGCACAGATACGCAGTATTTT	CASSPPQRGISTDTQYF
TRBV9	once	TRBD1	TRBJ1-6	TGTGCCAGCAGCCCGGGACAGAATAATTCACCCCTCCACTTT	CASSPGQNNSPLHF